This passage covers 18 T cell receptor beta chains from one sample sequenced in a study of blood T cell repertoires in COVID-19 (dated by TCRdb to 2018 to 2020). Receptors were amplified or captured by the immunoSEQ multiplex PCR assay. TCRdb retrieved this table from immuneACCESS and kept in-frame rearrangements only. Not all clones are present; in checked studies, unresolved V genes account for under half, and no reason is known for the remainder. For this sample the table gives around 100,000 clones, of which roughly 89% were detected only once. The ten biggest clones cover 2% of the sample. The sequenced sample was peripheral blood. These receptors were taken from a man aged 65 to 85 with active or convalescent COVID-19.

V and J are TRBV24-1 and TRBJ2-3, with 9 bases that match TRBD2. Trimming cost V 3 bases and J 2 bases; bases outside gene matches: 5. The V gene's germline CDR1 is KGHDR and CDR2 SFDVKD. CDR3 length: 16 amino acids. The CDR3 nucleotides read TGTGCCACCAGTGATAGAGCGGGGGGCCCCACAGATACGCAGTATTTT. It yields the protein CATSDRAGGPTDTQYF.

This chain links TRBV7-2 with TRBJ1-5; D ambiguous. The germline V gene has CDR1 SGHTA and CDR2 FQGNSA. V gave up 4 bases and J gave up 3 bases, with 7 bases separating them. The CDR3 runs to 13 residues. This chain's CDR3 is CASSSGINQPQHF. DNA for the CDR3: TGTGCCAGCAGCTCCGGGATCAATCAGCCCCAGCATTTT. The variable domain in full, with the rest retrieved from reference TRBV7-2 and TRBJ1-5, is GAGVSQSPSNKVTEKGKDVELRCDPISGHTALYWYRQSLGQGLEFLIYFQGNSAPDKSGLPSDRFSAERTGGSVSTLTIQRTQQEDSAVYLCASSSGINQPQHFGDGTRLSIL.

The chain links TRBV10-3 to TRBJ1-2; 9 nucleotides match TRBD1. This CDR3 contains 14 residues. The germline V gene encodes CDR1 ENHRY and CDR2 SYGVKD. V shed 2 bases, J shed 5 bases, and the junction held 3 bases outside the gene matches. The CDR3 sequence: CAISEPGQGYGYTF. CDR3 DNA sequence: TGTGCCATCAGTGAGCCGGGACAGGGATATGGCTACACCTTC.

The rearrangement joins TRBV29-1 to TRBJ2-3, with 8 bases that match TRBD2. The CDR3 is 15 residues long. The V gene's germline CDR1 is SQVTM and CDR2 ANQGSEA. V lost 7 bases and J lost 0; bases outside the gene matches: 9. The CDR3 nucleotides are TGCAGCGCCGCGGGGGGACCTTCTAGCACAGATACGCAGTATTTT. This codes for CSAAGGPSSTDTQYF.

The chain uses TRBV15 and TRBJ1-6, with D maybe TRBD1 (6 bases). CDR1 is LNHNV, CDR2 YYDKDF, per germline (reference sequence). The germline V and J ends were trimmed by 5 bases and 4 bases, with 18 bases remaining between them. CDR3 length: 17 residues. The CDR3 loop reads CATSPGPRQAYNSPLHF. As DNA, the CDR3 is TGTGCCACCAGCCCGGGGCCAAGACAGGCGTATAATTCACCCCTCCACTTT.

This rearrangement joins TRBV28 to TRBJ2-7; tentatively, D is TRBD2 (6 bases). The germline V gene has CDR1 MDHEN and CDR2 SYDVKM. V was cut by 6 bases and J by 2 bases, with 17 bases left in between. CDR3 length: 15 residues. The CDR3 DNA follows: TGTGCCAGCAGCCTAGGAGGGGCATCTACCTACGAGCAGTACTTC. This gives the protein CASSLGGASTYEQYF.

J is TRBJ1-2 and V is TRBV7-8; 7 nucleotides line up with TRBD1. Losses at the gene ends were 5 bases for V and 2 bases for J; bases not matched to a gene: 5. CDR1 and CDR2 from the germline V gene are SGHVS and FQNEAQ. CDR3 length: 14 residues. The CDR3 DNA is TGTGCCAGCAGCGCTAGGACAGGAAACTATGGCTACACCTTC. Encoded protein: CASSARTGNYGYTF.

The CDR3 DNA sequence: TGTGCCAGCAGCCTTACAGGAAATAGCAATCAGCCCCAGCATTTT. Its protein is CASSLTGNSNQPQHF. This sequence joins TRBV9 and TRBJ1-5, with a weak D call TRBD1 (5 bases). Trimming shortened V by 4 bases and J by 0 bases, and 11 bases separated the two germline ends. Per the germline V gene, CDR1 is SGDLS and CDR2 is YYNGEE. This CDR3 region has 15 residues.

This clone has only a few counts. The V call is TRBV27, the J call TRBJ2-1; TRBD2 might be the D (6 bases). Germline V gives CDR1 MNHEY, CDR2 SMNVEV (reference sequence). V was cut by 5 bases and J by 10 bases, with 18 bases left in between. This CDR3 is built from 14 residues. The CDR3, as DNA: TGTGCCAGCAGTCCGCACAGACTAGATCGCGAGCAGTTCTTC. Amino acid sequence: CASSPHRLDREQFF.

The chain recombines TRBV29-1 with TRBJ2-1, with TRBD1 identical over 8 bases. CDR3 length: 13 amino acids. The germline V gene has CDR1 SQVTM and CDR2 ANQGSEA. After removal of 7 bases from V and 4 bases from J, the junction contained 6 bases not matched to a gene. The CDR3 loop reads CSGRTGSYNEQFF. The CDR3 region has the DNA TGCAGCGGACGGACAGGGTCTTACAATGAGCAGTTCTTC.

The chain employs TRBV6-2 or TRBV6-3 and TRBJ2-5; 10 bases are a match to TRBD1. CDR1 and CDR2 from the germline V gene are MNHEY and SVGEGT. The trim removed 7 bases at V and 5 bases at J, leaving 10 bases unmatched. This CDR3 comprises 15 residues. As DNA, the CDR3 is TGTGCCAGCACCCCAGACAGGGGGCGCACGGAGACCCAGTACTTC. Translated: CASTPDRGRTETQYF.

This clone was seen only a few times. The chain is built from TRBV2 and TRBJ1-5; the match to TRBD1 covers 9 bases. Germline loops: CDR1 SNHLY, CDR2 FYNNEI. With 6 bases clipped from V and 7 bases from J, the junction kept 4 bases outside the gene matches. The CDR3 is made up of 13 amino acids. The CDR3 DNA reads as TGTGCCAGCAGGGCGACAGGGGGGCAGCCCCAGCATTTT. Amino acids: CASRATGGQPQHF.

This clone occurred a few times. V gene TRBV30 combines with J gene TRBJ1-5, with D maybe TRBD1 (5 bases). This CDR3 spans 13 amino acids. V lost 0 bases and J lost 6, with 9 bases in between. In germline, CDR1 is GTSNPN, CDR2 SVGIG (reference sequence). CDR3 amino acids: CAWSVKGAQPQHF. The CDR3, as DNA: TGTGCCTGGAGTGTGAAAGGGGCTCAGCCCCAGCATTTT.

This clone was picked up one time. This rearrangement joins TRBV4-3 to TRBJ2-5; D unresolved. The CDR3 has 13 amino acids. Trimming shortened V by 4 bases and J by 0 bases, and 6 bases separated the two germline ends. The V gene's germline CDR1 is LGHNA and CDR2 YSLEER. CDR3 in amino acids: CASSRVYQETQYF. Here the CDR3 DNA reads TGCGCCAGCAGCCGCGTGTACCAAGAGACCCAGTACTTC.

This sequence joins TRBV24-1 and TRBJ2-2, with TRBD1 matching 9 bases. The CDR3 contains 16 residues. Germline CDR1 and CDR2: KGHDR and SFDVKD. The junction had 3 bases not matched to a gene; V was cut back by 4 bases and J by 1 base. CDR3 loop: CATSEWGQGNTGELFF. The CDR3 coding sequence is TGTGCCACCAGTGAGTGGGGACAGGGGAACACCGGGGAGCTGTTTTTT.

The chain recombines TRBV9 with TRBJ2-3; D may be TRBD2 (6 bases). Trimming cost V 0 bases and J 4 bases, with 21 bases left between them. Looked up from germline, CDR1 is SGDLS and CDR2 is YYNGEE. The CDR3 has 18 residues. CDR3 coding DNA: TGTGCCAGCAGCGTAGAGGATGGAATCCGGGGAGGTTCAGATACGCAGTATTTT. Amino acid sequence: CASSVEDGIRGGSDTQYF.

The chain carries TRBV27 and TRBJ2-3; 9 positions match TRBD2. This CDR3 comprises 14 residues. Germline assignment: CDR1 MNHEY and CDR2 SMNVEV (reference sequence). Germline trimming cut 4 bases from V and 4 bases from J; bases unmatched to any gene: 3. As DNA, the CDR3 is TGTGCCAGCAGTTCGACTAGCGGACCAGATACGCAGTATTTT. It is translated as CASSSTSGPDTQYF.

The rearrangement joins TRBV7-2 to TRBJ1-2, with D unresolved. The CDR3 contains 15 residues. V was pared by 2 bases and J by 2 bases, with 12 bases between. The germline V gene has CDR1 SGHTA and CDR2 FQGNSA. The CDR3 reads CASSLSAAPNYGYTF. As DNA, the CDR3 is TGTGCCAGCAGCTTATCCGCAGCGCCGAACTATGGCTACACCTTC.